The next 3 T cell receptor beta chains were all read from a single sample in a study of human T cells and chemical hapten exposure. Time point meaning: healthy volunteer bleed at 2 weeks. The authors extracted total RNA from unfractionated whole blood. TCRdb ran MiXCR on the RACE reads and lists one entry per CDR3 protein. The sample shows about 130,000 distinct CDR3 sequences, about 9.4% of them seen only once. Sequenced input: whole blood. Receptors originate from a male donor in good health. Some clones in this sample may be carry-over from other donors' samples.

Turning to this clonotype: This may be a read error: a much more frequent sequence differs by one nucleotide. The V gene is TRBV6-1, the J gene TRBJ1-1; D is possibly TRBD1 (6 bases). CDR3 length equals 12 residues. Germline-derived CDR1 and CDR2 are MNHNS and SASEGT. V was cut by 11 bases and J by 9 bases, with 19 bases left in between. This chain's CDR3 is CALKWGLSKAFF. DNA of the CDR3: TGTGCCTTAAAATGGGGGCTTAGTAAAGCTTTCTTT.

In this sample, this clonotype turned up many times. V usage is TRBV12-3 or TRBV12-4 and J usage is TRBJ2-1; 10 nucleotides match TRBD2. This CDR3 spans 19 amino acids. Trimming cost V 1 base and J 8 bases; bases outside gene matches: 17. This chain's CDR3 is CASSLGQQLAGKGLDEQFF. The CDR3 DNA reads as TGTGCCAGCAGTTTAGGGCAGCAACTAGCGGGAAAGGGGTTGGATGAGCAGTTCTTC.

In its sample, this clonotype was seen many times. Here the CDR3 reads CASSENSPLHF. The DNA of the CDR3 is TGTGCCAGCAGTGAAAATTCACCCCTCCACTTT. V usage is TRBV12-3 or TRBV12-4 and J usage is TRBJ1-6; D is uncertain. The V gene lost 5 bases and the J gene lost 7 bases, with 3 bases spanning the gap. The CDR3 extends over 11 amino acids.